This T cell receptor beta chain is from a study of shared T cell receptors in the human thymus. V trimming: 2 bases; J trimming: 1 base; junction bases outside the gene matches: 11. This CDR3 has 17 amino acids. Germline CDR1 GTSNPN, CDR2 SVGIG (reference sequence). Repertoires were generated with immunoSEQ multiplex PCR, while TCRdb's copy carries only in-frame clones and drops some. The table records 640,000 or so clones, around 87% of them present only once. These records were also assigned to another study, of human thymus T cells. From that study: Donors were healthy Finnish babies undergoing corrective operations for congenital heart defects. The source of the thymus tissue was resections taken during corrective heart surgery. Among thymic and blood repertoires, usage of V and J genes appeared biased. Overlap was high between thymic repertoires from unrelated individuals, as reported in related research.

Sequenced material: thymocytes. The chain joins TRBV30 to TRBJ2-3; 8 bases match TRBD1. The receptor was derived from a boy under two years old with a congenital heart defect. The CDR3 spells CAWSCLLGQGCTDTQYF. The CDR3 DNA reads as TGTGCCTGGAGTTGCCTTCTTGGACAGGGATGCACAGATACGCAGTATTTT.